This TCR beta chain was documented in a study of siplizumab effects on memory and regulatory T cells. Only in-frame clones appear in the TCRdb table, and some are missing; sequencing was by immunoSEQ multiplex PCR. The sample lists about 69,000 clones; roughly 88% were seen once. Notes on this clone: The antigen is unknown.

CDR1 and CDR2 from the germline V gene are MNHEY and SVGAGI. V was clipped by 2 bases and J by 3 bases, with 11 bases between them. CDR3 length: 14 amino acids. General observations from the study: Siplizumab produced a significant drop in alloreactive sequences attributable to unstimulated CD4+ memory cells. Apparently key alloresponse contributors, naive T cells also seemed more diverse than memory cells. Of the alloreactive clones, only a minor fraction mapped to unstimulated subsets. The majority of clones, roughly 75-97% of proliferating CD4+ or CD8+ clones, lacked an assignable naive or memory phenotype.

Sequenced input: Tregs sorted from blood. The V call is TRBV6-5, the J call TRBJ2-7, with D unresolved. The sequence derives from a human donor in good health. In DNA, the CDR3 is TGTGCCAGCAGTTACGGGTACGCGGACTACGAGCAGTACTTC. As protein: CASSYGYADYEQYF.